One sample yielded the 8 T cell receptor beta chains listed below, sequenced in a study of beta chain features in type 1 diabetes. Their cognate antigens are unknown. Study-wide results and caveats: Patients with Type 1 diabetes showed moderately but significantly shorter TCRB CDR3s in all four CD4+ subsets.

The study reverse transcribed the entire isolated RNA, so it sequenced expressed TCRB transcripts. Some clones are missing from TCRdb's copy, which holds only in-frame ones; the method was immunoSEQ multiplex PCR. The repertoire has nearly 700,000 clones, roughly an eighth of them found once; the top ten carry 0.02% to 0.025%. The sample taken for sequencing was naive CD4+ T cells from blood. The receptors stem from a man between 18 and 29 years old with type 1 diabetes.

This clone was recorded a few times. This sample also contains other DNA sequences that code for the same CDR3. This chain joins TRBV30 and TRBJ2-3, with 10 bases aligning to TRBD1. The CDR3 is made up of 12 amino acids. CDR1 and CDR2 from the germline V gene are GTSNPN and SVGIG (reference sequence). The J segment lost 4 bases and the V segment lost 5 bases, leaving 0 bases of the junction unmatched. CDR3: CAWGQGADTQYF. In DNA form, the CDR3 reads TGTGCCTGGGGACAGGGGGCAGATACGCAGTATTTT.

This clone was counted a few times. The chain links TRBV30 to TRBJ2-6, with D hard to call. Germline V gives CDR1 GTSNPN, CDR2 SVGIG (reference sequence). Trimming stripped 5 bases from V and 0 bases from J, with 8 bases between. The CDR3 sequence is 14 residues long. CDR3 in DNA: TGTGCCTGGGGAGCGATCTCTGGGGCCAACGTCCTGACTTTC. As protein: CAWGAISGANVLTF.

This chain links TRBV28 with TRBJ2-1; 7 bases agree with TRBD1. CDR3 length: 11 residues. Trimming cost V 5 bases and J 10 bases; bases outside gene matches: 2. Germline assignment: CDR1 MDHEN and CDR2 SYDVKM. CDR3 bases: TGTGCCAGCAGTGGACAGGCAGAGCAGTTCTTC. Its protein product is CASSGQAEQFF.

Remarks on this clone: Within the sample, other DNA sequences also encode this same CDR3. The chain carries TRBV10-3 and TRBJ1-4, with 7 positions matching TRBD1. Germline V gives CDR1 ENHRY, CDR2 SYGVKD. The CDR3 spans 15 residues. The junction had 1 base not matched to a gene; V was cut back by 0 bases and J by 3 bases. CDR3 DNA: TGTGCCATCAGTGAGTCAACAGGGGCTAATGAAAAACTGTTTTTT. This translates into CAISESTGANEKLFF.

This chain uses TRBV6-5 with TRBJ1-2; tentative D call: TRBD1 (5 bases). Deletions cut 4 bases from V and 2 bases from J, with 14 bases between. The CDR3 covers 15 residues. From germline, CDR1 is MNHEY and CDR2 SVGAGI. The CDR3 DNA reads as TGTGCCAGCAGTTTCGCACAGGCCTTCAACTATGGCTACACCTTC. Amino acid sequence: CASSFAQAFNYGYTF.

This clone showed up just a few times. This chain connects TRBV29-1 to TRBJ1-1; 11 nucleotides agree with TRBD1. The CDR3 length is 13 residues. V was pared by 7 bases and J by 5 bases, with 6 bases of the junction left unmatched. From germline, CDR1 is SQVTM and CDR2 ANQGSEA. CDR3 DNA sequence: TGCAGCGCCTTGGGACAGGGGGGAACTGAAGCTTTCTTT. Its translation: CSALGQGGTEAFF.

This clone was counted between two and nine times. The chain recombines TRBV27 with TRBJ2-5; D is undetermined. V was cut by 5 bases and J by 4 bases, with 17 bases left in between. CDR1 and CDR2 (germline): MNHEY, SMNVEV (reference sequence). The CDR3 contains 15 residues. The CDR3 region is CASSPGEVPRETQYF. As DNA, the CDR3 is TGTGCCAGCAGTCCAGGAGAGGTCCCAAGAGAGACCCAGTACTTC.

The V gene is TRBV29-1, the J gene TRBJ2-3; D assignment may be TRBD1 or TRBD2 (5 bases each). Trimming left V 7 bases short and J 2 bases short, with 16 bases between. This CDR3 comprises 14 residues. CDR1 is SQVTM and CDR2 is ANQGSEA in the germline V gene. The DNA for the CDR3 is TGCAGCGGGAGCCGGGACGGACACACAGATACGCAGTATTTT. Its translation is CSGSRDGHTDTQYF.